These 24 T cell receptor beta chains came from one sample sequenced in a study of radiotherapy plus CTLA-4 blockade in lung cancer. The table came from immunoSEQ multiplex PCR; TCRdb's copy has only in-frame clones and leaves some out. Here the sample spans around 82,000 clones, around 79% being singletons. The source was peripheral blood, collected from a patient treated with radiotherapy plus ipilimumab. The receptor source for this set is a human donor with non-small cell lung cancer whose response to radiotherapy plus ipilimumab could not be evaluated. Some clones in this sample may be carry-over from other donors' samples.

This clone was counted only a few times. The DNA of the CDR3 is TGTGCCAGCAGGCGGGACAGGGTAAATTCACCCCTCCACTTT. It encodes CASRRDRVNSPLHF. The V call is TRBV6-1, the J call TRBJ1-6; 9 bases align to TRBD1. The germline gives CDR1 MNHNS, CDR2 SASEGT. V was clipped by 6 bases and J by 7 bases; unmatched bases: 4. There are 14 residues in the CDR3.

Concerning this clone: At the DNA level, this CDR3 is encoded by other sequences in the same sample as well. V is TRBV6-1 and J is TRBJ1-1; D not resolved. The V gene lost 6 bases and the J gene lost 0 bases, with 8 bases spanning the gap. The V gene's germline CDR1 is MNHNS and CDR2 SASEGT. The CDR3 is 13 residues long. The CDR3 DNA reads as TGTGCCAGCAGGAGGGAATTGAACACTGAAGCTTTCTTT. Amino acid sequence: CASRRELNTEAFF.

This clone was found a few times. The J gene is TRBJ1-3, the V gene TRBV5-1, with D possibly matching TRBD1 (5 bases). Germline CDR1 SGHRS, CDR2 YFSETQ. Trimming shortened V by 0 bases and J by 0 bases, and 7 bases separated the two germline ends. This CDR3 region has 15 residues. CDR3 residues: CASSLDRTSGNTIYF. In DNA, the CDR3 is TGCGCCAGCAGCTTGGACAGGACCTCTGGAAACACCATATATTTT.

This chain joins TRBV28 and TRBJ1-2; D gene unclear. The V gene's germline CDR1 is MDHEN and CDR2 SYDVKM. Trimming took off 5 bases at V and 2 bases at J, with 9 bases between the two ends. The CDR3 runs 13 residues. The CDR3: CASSEVQNYGYTF. DNA for the CDR3: TGTGCCAGCAGTGAGGTCCAGAACTATGGCTACACCTTC.

This clone turned up a few times. This sequence joins TRBV6-6 and TRBJ1-6, with TRBD1 matching over 8 bases. Germline CDR1 is MNHNY and CDR2 is SVGAGI (reference sequence). The ends lost 6 bases at V and 7 bases at J; junction bases unmatched: 5. The CDR3 covers 14 residues. The CDR3 DNA reads as TGTGCCAGCAGCGGACAGGGTCAAAATTCACCCCTCCACTTT. Encoded protein: CASSGQGQNSPLHF.

This chain links TRBV11-1 with TRBJ1-1, with a tentative D call TRBD1 (5 bases). Per the germline V gene, CDR1 is SGHAT and CDR2 is FQDESV (reference sequence). Trimming cost V 6 bases and J 4 bases, with 15 bases left between them. CDR3 length: 14 amino acids. The DNA of the CDR3 is TGTGCCAGCAGGGCAGGGATCACGGGCACTGAAGCTTTCTTT. This codes for CASRAGITGTEAFF.

The chain combines TRBV6-5 with TRBJ1-1, with D hard to call. Germline assignment: CDR1 MNHEY and CDR2 SVGAGI. The CDR3 runs 15 residues. The V end was cut by 1 base, the J end by 1 base, with 10 bases between. The CDR3 bases are TGTGCCAGCAGTTACTATTGGAGACCGAACACTGAAGCTTTCTTT. It specifies CASSYYWRPNTEAFF.

The J gene is TRBJ1-5, the V gene TRBV9; D is unclear. Trimming took off 4 bases at V and 5 bases at J, with 16 bases between the two ends. The CDR3 consists of 15 residues. Germline V gene sequence: CDR1 SGDLS, CDR2 YYNGEE. CDR3 nucleotides: TGTGCCAGCAGCTCGAGGGTTACGGCGGATCAGCCCCAGCATTTT. Its translation: CASSSRVTADQPQHF.

This clone was seen just once. The V gene is TRBV6-4, the J gene TRBJ2-3; TRBD2 matches 14 bases. The CDR3 runs 19 residues. The germline CDR1 and CDR2 sequences are MRHNA and SNTAGT. V lost 3 bases to trimming and J lost 4 bases; unmatched junction nucleotides: 12. The CDR3 DNA sequence: TGTGCCAGCAGTGAGACCCTGACTAGCGGGGGGGTTCATTCAGATACGCAGTATTTT. Translation gives CASSETLTSGGVHSDTQYF.

This clone was counted between two and nine times. The J gene is TRBJ1-3, the V gene TRBV7-2; D is uncertain. Trimming shortened V by 2 bases and J by 7 bases, and 6 bases separated the two germline ends. This CDR3 spans 12 amino acids. Germline V gene sequence: CDR1 SGHTA, CDR2 FQGNSA. This CDR3 is CASSLMSNTIYF. In DNA form, the CDR3 reads TGTGCCAGCAGCTTAATGAGTAACACCATATATTTT.

This chain uses TRBV7-2 with TRBJ2-2; D gene uncertain. The CDR3 covers 13 residues. Germline-derived CDR1 and CDR2 are SGHTA and FQGNSA. V gave up 3 bases and J gave up 7 bases, with 9 bases separating them. The CDR3, as DNA: TGTGCCAGCAGCTTCCTTGGGCACGGGGAGCTGTTTTTT. It encodes CASSFLGHGELFF.

The V and J genes are TRBV6-1 and TRBJ1-5; D uncertain. This CDR3 spans 15 amino acids. Per germline, CDR1 MNHNS and CDR2 SASEGT. Deletions cut 7 bases from V and 1 base from J, with 14 bases between. The CDR3 loop is CASMMGRLSNQPQHF. CDR3 nucleotide sequence: TGTGCCAGCATGATGGGGAGGCTCAGCAATCAGCCCCAGCATTTT.

The genes are TRBV7-9 and TRBJ2-1, with TRBD2 matching 8 bases. With 5 bases clipped from V and 7 bases from J, the junction kept 10 bases outside the gene matches. CDR1 and CDR2 (germline): SEHNR, FQNEAQ (reference sequence). The CDR3 is 15 amino acids. The CDR3 coding sequence is TGTGCCAGCAGCCCTAGTGGGCTAGCGGGTAATGAGCAGTTCTTC. This codes for CASSPSGLAGNEQFF. Based on the CDR3 plus reference TRBV7-9 and TRBJ2-1, the full variable domain is DTGVSQNPRHKITKRGQNVTFRCDPISEHNRLYWYRQTLGQGPEFLTYFQNEAQLEKSRLLSDRFSAERPKGSFSTLEIQRTEQGDSAMYLCASSPSGLAGNEQFFGPGTRLTVL.

This clone rates as medium-sized (0.01 to 0.1%). The chain is built from TRBV5-4 and TRBJ2-7, with 9 bases fitting TRBD1. This CDR3 has 15 amino acids. CDR1 SGHNT and CDR2 YYREEE come from the germline V gene (reference sequence). With V trimmed by 0 bases and J by 3 bases, 4 bases remained unmatched. The CDR3 reads CASSLAGTGNYEQYF. CDR3 DNA sequence: TGTGCCAGCAGCTTGGCCGGGACAGGGAACTACGAGCAGTACTTC.

The chain couples TRBV29-1 to TRBJ2-5; possible D gene TRBD2, 5 bases. Germline V CDR1 and CDR2: SQVTM, ANQGSEA. The CDR3 totals 13 residues. The V end lost 4 bases, the J end lost 5 bases, and 14 bases lay between the germline ends. The CDR3 loop is CSVGPRRMETQYF. The CDR3 DNA is TGCAGCGTTGGCCCCAGGAGGATGGAGACCCAGTACTTC. The variable domain in full, completed from reference TRBV29-1 and TRBJ2-5, reads SAVISQKPSRDICQRGTSLTIQCQVDSQVTMMFWYRQQPGQSLTLIATANQGSEATYESGFVIDKFPISRPNLTFSTLTVSNMSPEDSSIYLCSVGPRRMETQYFGPGTRLLVL.

This clone came up once. The DNA for the CDR3 is TGTGCCAGCAGCTTAGGGGTCCTCGGGGGGGGCACAGATACGCAGTATTTT. It yields the protein CASSLGVLGGGTDTQYF. V and J are TRBV7-9 and TRBJ2-3; TRBD2 aligns across 8 bases. The CDR3 is made up of 17 amino acids. V shed 1 base and J 1 base; nucleotides not matched to a gene: 7. Germline values: CDR1 SEHNR, CDR2 FQNEAQ (reference sequence).

CDR3 bases: TGCAGCGTTGGATTGCAGGGAAACACCATATATTTT. It yields the protein CSVGLQGNTIYF. The chain uses TRBV29-1 and TRBJ1-3; D unclear. Trimming removed 4 bases at V and 4 bases at J, with 8 bases between. CDR1 and CDR2 (germline): SQVTM, ANQGSEA. The CDR3 spans 12 residues.

This chain's CDR3 is CASRGLNTGELFF. CDR3 DNA sequence: TGTGCCAGCAGGGGGCTGAACACCGGGGAGCTGTTTTTT. The chain is built from TRBV6-5 and TRBJ2-2, with TRBD1 as a possible D gene (5 bases). Trimming pared 6 bases from V and 1 base from J, leaving 6 bases between. The germline V gene encodes CDR1 MNHEY and CDR2 SVGAGI. The CDR3 is 13 amino acids.

Turning to this clone: The conserved phenylalanine or tryptophan is not found at the CDR3 terminus, so this likely reflects a read error. The DNA is left out, because the CDR3 cannot be placed on it with certainty; the CDR3 is given as TCRdb lists it. The chain employs TRBV5-6 and TRBJ2-3; the table assigns TRBD1, which was not confirmed against the DNA. The CDR3 is 11 residues long, counting both termini. The germline CDR1 and CDR2 sequences are SGHDT and YYEEEE. The CDR3: CASSCDTGQGL.

The chain links TRBV25-1 to TRBJ2-5, with 7 positions matching TRBD1. After removal of 2 bases from V and 2 bases from J, the junction contained 2 bases not matched to a gene. CDR3 length: 14 residues. Germline loops: CDR1 MGHDK, CDR2 SYGVNS. The CDR3 region has the DNA TGTGCCAGCAGTGAAAACAGGGGTCAAGAGACCCAGTACTTC. This gives the protein CASSENRGQETQYF.

The chain joins TRBV4-3 to TRBJ1-1, with D possibly TRBD1 on 5 matching bases. The V end lost 4 bases, the J end lost 7 bases, and 13 bases lay between the germline ends. The germline V gene has CDR1 LGHNA and CDR2 YSLEER. The length of the CDR3 is 13 residues. The DNA for the CDR3 is TGCGCCAGCAGCCGCGGCAGGGTTGGTGAAGCTTTCTTT. As protein: CASSRGRVGEAFF.

This chain links TRBV7-9 with TRBJ1-2; D gene ambiguous. There are 13 residues in the CDR3. V was cut by 5 bases and J by 10 bases, with 17 bases left in between. CDR1 and CDR2 from the germline V gene are SEHNR and FQNEAQ (reference sequence). In DNA, the CDR3 is TGTGCCAGCAGCCCTTCGGAAGGTGTAGCCTACACCTTC. The encoded protein is CASSPSEGVAYTF.

This clone has a handful of counts. The chain employs TRBV5-4 and TRBJ1-4; the match to TRBD1 covers 7 bases. The CDR3 is made up of 14 amino acids. With 3 bases clipped from V and 8 bases from J, the junction kept 7 bases outside the gene matches. The germline V gene has CDR1 SGHNT and CDR2 YYREEE (reference sequence). The CDR3 region has the DNA TGTGCCAGCAGCTCCGGACAGGAAAGGGAAAAACTGTTTTTT. Translating gives CASSSGQEREKLFF.

As concerns this clone: Other DNA sequences in the sample encode the same CDR3. The chain joins TRBV5-4 to TRBJ1-6; TRBD1 matches at 8 bases. V was clipped by 5 bases and J by 8 bases; unmatched bases: 9. Germline CDR1 is SGHNT and CDR2 is YYREEE (reference sequence). The CDR3 sequence is 15 residues long. CDR3 sequence: CASSASGGGDSPLHF. CDR3 in DNA: TGTGCCAGCAGTGCATCAGGGGGCGGGGATTCACCCCTCCACTTT.